The 16 T cell receptor beta chains reported below all come from one sample, sequenced in a study of blood T cell repertoires in COVID-19. Libraries were prepared by immunoSEQ multiplex PCR; TCRdb keeps only in-frame clonotypes and omits some of them. The table includes approximately 200,000 clones, 70% to 80% detected once. Sequenced material: peripheral blood. These receptor sequences come from a woman between 50 and 59 years old with acute or convalescent COVID-19.

The CDR3 DNA reads TGTGCCAGCAGTGACAGGTTTACGAACACCGGGGAGCTGTTTTTT. This codes for CASSDRFTNTGELFF. V is TRBV2 and J is TRBJ2-2; D not certain. There are 15 residues in the CDR3. Germline-derived CDR1 and CDR2 are SNHLY and FYNNEI. With 3 bases removed from V and 0 bases from J, the gap between germline ends came to 8 bases.

This chain links TRBV15 with TRBJ2-1; 11 nucleotides match TRBD2. J lost 1 base, V lost 0 bases, and 2 bases had no gene match. This CDR3 has 17 amino acids. Germline CDR1 and CDR2: LNHNV and YYDKDF (reference sequence). The CDR3 sequence: CATSREGTSGSYNEQFF. The CDR3 coding sequence is TGTGCCACCAGCAGAGAAGGGACTAGCGGTTCCTACAATGAGCAGTTCTTC.

The V gene is TRBV19, the J gene TRBJ2-1, with 10 bases matching TRBD2. This CDR3 is 15 amino acids long. Germline assignment: CDR1 LNHDA and CDR2 SQIVND (reference sequence). V shed 10 bases and J 7 bases; nucleotides not matched to a gene: 13. As DNA, the CDR3 is TGTGCCACCTCATTCCTAGCGGGAGTCAAGAATGAGCAGTTCTTC. This codes for CATSFLAGVKNEQFF.

The chain employs TRBV7-2 and TRBJ2-1; D is perhaps TRBD1 (5 bases). The germline V gene encodes CDR1 SGHTA and CDR2 FQGNSA. V was clipped by 6 bases and J by 9 bases, with 18 bases between them. The CDR3 runs to 14 residues. CDR3 in amino acids: CASSYQGFQGEQFF. The CDR3, as DNA: TGTGCCAGCAGTTACCAAGGGTTCCAGGGTGAGCAGTTCTTC.

V gene TRBV7-2 combines with J gene TRBJ1-5; 7 nucleotides line up with TRBD1. Germline loops: CDR1 SGHTA, CDR2 FQGNSA. The CDR3 is 15 amino acids. V lost 3 bases and J lost 3; bases outside the gene matches: 5. In nucleotides, the CDR3 is TGTGCCAGCAGCTTTGCAGGGGGGAACAATCAGCCCCAGCATTTT. This codes for CASSFAGGNNQPQHF.

This chain links TRBV6-5 with TRBJ2-2, with D possibly matching TRBD1 (5 bases). Germline-derived CDR1 and CDR2 are MNHEY and SVGAGI. Trimming pared 5 bases from V and 5 bases from J, leaving 15 bases between. The CDR3 is made up of 15 amino acids. The CDR3 region is CASSQRTLTTGELFF. In DNA, the CDR3 is TGTGCCAGCAGTCAAAGGACACTTACGACCGGGGAGCTGTTTTTT.

The chain joins TRBV5-6 to TRBJ2-7; the D is unclear. This CDR3 is built from 12 residues. The germline CDR1 and CDR2 sequences are SGHDT and YYEEEE. V lost 2 bases and J lost 3, with 6 bases in between. The DNA of the CDR3 is TGTGCCAGCAGCTTTACAAGCTACGAGCAGTACTTC. It encodes CASSFTSYEQYF.

This chain uses TRBV5-4 with TRBJ2-7, with TRBD2 identical over 8 bases. CDR1 and CDR2 from the germline V gene are SGHNT and YYREEE (reference sequence). This CDR3 spans 16 amino acids. V lost 4 bases and J lost 7; bases outside the gene matches: 16. The chain's CDR3 is CASSRQEAGALREQYF. CDR3 DNA sequence: TGTGCCAGCAGCCGGCAGGAAGCGGGGGCCCTACGGGAGCAGTACTTC. The full variable domain, with the rest looked up from reference TRBV5-4 and TRBJ2-7, is ETGVTQSPTHLIKTRGQQVTLRCSSQSGHNTVSWYQQALGQGPQFIFQYYREEENGRGNFPPRFSGLQFPNYSSELNVNALELDDSALYLCASSRQEAGALREQYFGPGTRLTVT.

V usage is TRBV4-1 and J usage is TRBJ2-7; 7 bases fit TRBD1. Looked up from germline, CDR1 is MGHRA and CDR2 is YSYEKL. J gave up 6 bases and V 0 bases, and 2 bases lay outside the gene matches. The CDR3 contains 13 residues. CDR3 nucleotides: TGCGCCAGCAGCCAAGATCCAGGGGGCGAGCAGTACTTC. Amino acid sequence: CASSQDPGGEQYF.

The gene calls are TRBV6-5 and TRBJ2-1; D is possibly TRBD2 (7 bases). CDR1 is MNHEY and CDR2 is SVGAGI in the germline V gene. This CDR3 is built from 14 residues. Trimming pared 2 bases from V and 5 bases from J, leaving 10 bases between. The CDR3 DNA sequence: TGTGCCAGCAGTTACGGGGGGGCGAACAATGAGCAGTTCTTC. Translated: CASSYGGANNEQFF.

The rearrangement links TRBV6-1 to TRBJ2-3, with 8 bases aligning to TRBD1. Germline assignment: CDR1 MNHNS and CDR2 SASEGT. The CDR3 extends over 14 amino acids. The trim removed 2 bases at V and 7 bases at J, leaving 5 bases unmatched. CDR3 residues: CASSEFGQGYTQYF. The DNA of the CDR3 is TGTGCCAGCAGTGAATTTGGACAGGGATATACGCAGTATTTT.

To note about this clone: One end of the junction varies from germline; a read error may be responsible. The chain carries TRBV30 and TRBJ1-1; no firm D call. The CDR3 length is 10 residues. Germline CDR1 is GTSNPN and CDR2 is SVGIG (reference sequence). The CDR3 loop is CAWSGRVPVF. The CDR3 DNA reads as TGTGCCTGGAGTGGGCGGGTCCCCGTTTTT.

V usage is TRBV24-1 and J usage is TRBJ2-3; 8 nucleotides agree with TRBD2. CDR1 is KGHDR and CDR2 is SFDVKD in the germline V gene. With 6 bases clipped from V and 4 bases from J, the junction kept 11 bases outside the gene matches. The CDR3 has 16 amino acids. The CDR3 loop is CATSPNSGMFPDTQYF. The CDR3 DNA sequence: TGTGCCACCAGTCCTAATAGCGGGATGTTCCCAGATACGCAGTATTTT.

The chain has TRBV10-3 and TRBJ2-7, with 10 bases aligning to TRBD2. Looked up from germline, CDR1 is ENHRY and CDR2 is SYGVKD. The CDR3 contains 16 residues. After removal of 4 bases from V and 4 bases from J, the junction contained 10 bases not matched to a gene. The CDR3 region is CAISGGLAGVPYEQYF. As DNA, the CDR3 is TGTGCCATCAGTGGTGGGCTAGCGGGGGTACCGTACGAGCAGTACTTC.

The rearrangement uses TRBV2 and TRBJ1-2, with D uncertain. CDR1 is SNHLY, CDR2 FYNNEI, per germline. The V end was cut by 5 bases, the J end by 6 bases, with 7 bases between. This CDR3 region has 11 residues. The CDR3 sequence: CASSPYNGYTF. The CDR3 bases are TGTGCCAGCAGTCCCTATAATGGCTACACCTTC.

The rearrangement uses TRBV19 and TRBJ2-1; TRBD1 is a possible D gene (6 bases). The CDR3 has 15 residues. V lost 7 bases to trimming and J lost 2 bases, with 15 bases between them. Germline assignment: CDR1 LNHDA and CDR2 SQIVND (reference sequence). DNA of the CDR3: TGTGCCAGTAACCCACCAGGGGCCCCCTACAATGAGCAGTTCTTC. Amino acid sequence: CASNPPGAPYNEQFF.